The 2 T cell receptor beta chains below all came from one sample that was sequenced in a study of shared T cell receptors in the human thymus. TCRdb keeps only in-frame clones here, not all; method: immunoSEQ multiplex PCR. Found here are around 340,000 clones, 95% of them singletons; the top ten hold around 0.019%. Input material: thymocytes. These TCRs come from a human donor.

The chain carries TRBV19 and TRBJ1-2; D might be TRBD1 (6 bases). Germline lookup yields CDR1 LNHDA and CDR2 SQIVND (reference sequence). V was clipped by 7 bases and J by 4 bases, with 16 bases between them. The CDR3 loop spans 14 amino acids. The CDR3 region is CASIGGGLFYGYTF. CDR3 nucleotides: TGTGCCAGTATTGGAGGGGGGCTATTCTATGGCTACACCTTC.

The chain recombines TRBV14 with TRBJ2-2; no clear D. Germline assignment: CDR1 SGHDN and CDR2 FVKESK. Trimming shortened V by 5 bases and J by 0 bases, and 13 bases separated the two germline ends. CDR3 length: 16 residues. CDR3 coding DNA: TGTGCCAGCAGCAAGGACCCTCACCCGAACACCGGGGAGCTGTTTTTT. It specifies CASSKDPHPNTGELFF.